The 26 T cell receptor beta chains in this list originate from one sample, sequenced in a study of blood T cell repertoires in COVID-19. Sequencing was performed with immunoSEQ multiplex PCR; in TCRdb, only in-frame clones are kept and a portion is missing. Of around 94,000 clones in the sample, under 90% are singletons; the top ten hold roughly 19%. The sample consisted of peripheral blood. All receptors come from a human donor in a cohort sampled during active COVID-19.

Written as DNA, the CDR3 is TGCGCCAGCAGCTCGCCAGGAGGTGGGGACGAGCAGTACTTC. This encodes CASSSPGGGDEQYF. The V and J genes are TRBV5-1 and TRBJ2-7, with a weak D call TRBD2 (5 bases). The germline CDR1 and CDR2 sequences are SGHRS and YFSETQ. CDR3 length equals 14 residues. Trimming took off 3 bases at V and 5 bases at J, with 15 bases between the two ends.

The rearrangement links TRBV28 to TRBJ2-5; perhaps TRBD1 as D (6 bases). CDR1 and CDR2 (germline): MDHEN, SYDVKM. The CDR3 runs to 14 residues. Trimming removed 5 bases at V and 5 bases at J, with 15 bases between. CDR3 DNA: TGTGCCAGCAGTCAGACAGGCTCGAGGGAGACCCAGTACTTC. This gives the protein CASSQTGSRETQYF.

The chain has TRBV19 and TRBJ1-5; D is unresolved. The CDR3 is 18 residues long. V was clipped by 3 bases and J by 0 bases, with 18 bases between them. Germline lookup yields CDR1 LNHDA and CDR2 SQIVND (reference sequence). CDR3 loop: CASSMTGGRIYSNQPQHF. The DNA for the CDR3 is TGTGCCAGTAGTATGACCGGCGGCCGAATCTATAGCAATCAGCCCCAGCATTTT.

J is TRBJ2-1 and V is TRBV3-1 (or the pseudogene TRBV3-2); 10 bases are shared with TRBD2. Trimming cost V 1 base and J 10 bases; bases outside gene matches: 25. Germline V gives CDR1 LGHDT, CDR2 YNNKEL (reference sequence). The CDR3 loop spans 21 amino acids. The CDR3 DNA is TGTGCCAGCAGCCAAGGCGGAGGGGGGCTAGCGGGAGCAACTTCCTTCGGGGAGCAGTTCTTC. It encodes CASSQGGGGLAGATSFGEQFF.

This rearrangement joins TRBV7-9 to TRBJ2-7; 7 positions agree with TRBD2. J lost 3 bases, V lost 5 bases, and 10 bases had no gene match. CDR3 length equals 15 residues. Germline V CDR1 and CDR2: SEHNR, FQNEAQ (reference sequence). The CDR3 DNA reads as TGTGCCAGCAGCGCGGGTGGGGGGGACGGCTACGAGCAGTACTTC. Amino acids: CASSAGGGDGYEQYF.

The chain combines TRBV4-1 with TRBJ1-1; TRBD1 might be the D (5 bases). The CDR3 is 16 amino acids. V dropped 0 bases and J dropped 1 base, with 12 bases sitting between them. Germline V gene lookup returns CDR1 MGHRA and CDR2 YSYEKL. The CDR3 protein is CASSQDPGHKNTEAFF. The CDR3 DNA reads TGCGCCAGCAGCCAAGATCCCGGACACAAGAACACTGAAGCTTTCTTT.

This clone was counted a single time. The rearrangement joins TRBV6-6 to TRBJ2-7; D gene uncertain. The V and J ends lost 5 bases and 6 bases respectively, with 11 bases between them. The length of the CDR3 is 12 residues. Germline CDR1 reads MNHNY; CDR2 reads SVGAGI (reference sequence). The CDR3 DNA is TGTGCCAGCAGTCGGATGGGCAGCGAGCAGTACTTC. This sequence encodes CASSRMGSEQYF.

The gene calls are TRBV2 and TRBJ2-7; D remains ambiguous. The V end lost 4 bases, the J end lost 6 bases, and 10 bases lay between the germline ends. Germline V lookup: CDR1 SNHLY, CDR2 FYNNEI. This CDR3 region has 12 residues. The CDR3 here is CASSVHSIEQYF. The CDR3, as DNA: TGTGCCAGCAGTGTGCACAGTATCGAGCAGTACTTC.

CDR3 in DNA: TGCGCCAGCAGCTCGGCTGGGGCCAACGTCCTGACTTTC. It encodes CASSSAGANVLTF. The chain carries TRBV5-1 and TRBJ2-6; D is uncertain. The CDR3 runs 13 residues. Trimming took off 3 bases at V and 2 bases at J, with 3 bases between the two ends. Per the germline V gene, CDR1 is SGHRS and CDR2 is YFSETQ.

Only a few counts were recorded for this clone. This chain links TRBV19 with TRBJ1-2, with 11 nucleotides matching TRBD1. The CDR3 has 15 residues. J lost 8 bases, V lost 7 bases, and 12 bases had no gene match. Germline assignment: CDR1 LNHDA and CDR2 SQIVND (reference sequence). Here the CDR3 DNA reads TGTGCCAGTACATCGGACAGGGGGCAATGGTGGGGCTACACCTTC. It translates to CASTSDRGQWWGYTF.

The chain uses TRBV5-4 and TRBJ2-3, with D perhaps TRBD2 (6 bases). Trimming took off 0 bases at V and 2 bases at J, with 13 bases between the two ends. The germline gives CDR1 SGHNT, CDR2 YYREEE (reference sequence). CDR3 size: 16 residues. The CDR3 spells CASSLAEGRFTDTQYF. CDR3 sequence (DNA): TGTGCCAGCAGCTTGGCCGAGGGGAGGTTCACAGATACGCAGTATTTT.

The chain links TRBV9 to TRBJ2-7, with 10 bases identical to TRBD1. V lost 4 bases and J lost 2; bases outside the gene matches: 6. CDR1 is SGDLS, CDR2 YYNGEE, per germline. This CDR3 spans 15 amino acids. CDR3 loop: CASSIATGGPYEQYF. In nucleotides, the CDR3 is TGTGCCAGCAGCATCGCGACAGGGGGCCCCTACGAGCAGTACTTC.

The genes are TRBV15 and TRBJ1-2; a possible D gene is TRBD1 (5 bases). The CDR3 runs 14 residues. Looked up from germline, CDR1 is LNHNV and CDR2 is YYDKDF (reference sequence). Trimming removed 3 bases from V and 4 bases from J, with 12 bases in between. CDR3: CATSSQDRPYGYTF. The CDR3 nucleotides are TGTGCCACCAGCAGTCAAGACAGACCCTATGGCTACACCTTC.

This clone was seen a handful of times. This chain joins TRBV6-5 and TRBJ1-1; D gene uncertain. V lost 5 bases, J lost 11 bases, and 15 bases lay in between. Looked up from germline, CDR1 is MNHEY and CDR2 is SVGAGI. The length of the CDR3 is 12 residues. The CDR3 loop reads CASSLSGREAFF. The CDR3 coding sequence is TGTGCCAGCAGTCTTTCTGGGCGGGAGGCTTTCTTT.

V is TRBV4-1 and J is TRBJ1-5; D ambiguous. Trimming took 1 base from V and 10 from J, leaving 14 bases between them. The CDR3 spans 14 residues. The germline gives CDR1 MGHRA, CDR2 YSYEKL. CDR3 sequence reads: CASSQGWLLRPQHF. CDR3 nucleotides: TGCGCCAGCAGCCAAGGGTGGTTGCTGAGACCCCAGCATTTT.

V usage is TRBV5-1 and J usage is TRBJ2-3; perhaps TRBD2 as D (6 bases). The CDR3 contains 16 residues. Trimming pared 2 bases from V and 0 bases from J, leaving 13 bases between. Germline V lookup: CDR1 SGHRS, CDR2 YFSETQ. The CDR3 sequence: CASSFSLSGSTDTQYF. The CDR3 nucleotides are TGCGCCAGCAGCTTTTCCCTTAGCGGAAGCACAGATACGCAGTATTTT.

In the case of this clone: Other DNA sequences in this sample translate to the same CDR3. The rearrangement uses TRBV12-3 or TRBV12-4 and TRBJ2-7; D gene ambiguous. This CDR3 has 11 amino acids. The V and J ends lost 5 bases and 3 bases respectively, with 5 bases between them. This chain's CDR3 is CASSPSYEQYF. The CDR3 nucleotides read TGTGCCAGCAGTCCTAGCTACGAGCAGTACTTC.

This chain links TRBV15 with TRBJ2-2, with D unclear. Trimming removed 0 bases at V and 8 bases at J, with 10 bases between. The CDR3 runs to 14 residues. Germline lookup yields CDR1 LNHNV and CDR2 YYDKDF (reference sequence). The CDR3 region is CATSRDLLSGELFF. The CDR3, as DNA: TGTGCCACCAGCAGAGATTTACTTTCGGGGGAGCTGTTTTTT.

This clone appeared many times. V is TRBV19 and J is TRBJ1-1; 7 positions match TRBD1. V gave up 4 bases and J gave up 7 bases; unmatched junction bases: 9. This CDR3 is 14 amino acids long. Per germline, CDR1 LNHDA and CDR2 SQIVND (reference sequence). The CDR3: CASSTNRGHREAFF. The CDR3 DNA sequence: TGTGCCAGTAGTACCAACAGGGGCCACCGTGAAGCTTTCTTT. Full variable domain (outside the CDR3, taken from reference TRBV19 and TRBJ1-1): DGGITQSPKYLFRKEGQNVTLSCEQNLNHDAMYWYRQDPGQGLRLIYYSQIVNDFQKGDIAEGYSVSREKKESFPLTVTSAQKNPTAFYLCASSTNRGHREAFFGQGTRLTVV.

This CDR3 is CASSFRVNSPLHF. The DNA for the CDR3 is TGTGCCAGCAGTTTCCGGGTAAATTCACCCCTCCACTTT. The J gene is TRBJ1-6, the V gene TRBV28; D is undetermined. Looked up from germline, CDR1 is MDHEN and CDR2 is SYDVKM. The length of the CDR3 is 13 residues. Trimming pared 3 bases from V and 7 bases from J, leaving 7 bases between.

The table lists this clone with a few counts. The rearrangement links TRBV18 to TRBJ2-7, with 11 bases fitting TRBD2. J gave up 2 bases and V 3 bases, and 3 bases lay outside the gene matches. This CDR3 is built from 15 residues. Germline V gene lookup returns CDR1 KGHSH and CDR2 LQKENI. CDR3 loop: CASSPGTSGPYEQYF. The CDR3 nucleotides are TGTGCCAGCTCACCGGGGACTAGCGGTCCCTACGAGCAGTACTTC.

The CDR3 coding sequence is TGCGCCAGCAGCGCCGCCGGGGGGCGAGGAGATACGCAGTATTTT. Encoded protein: CASSAAGGRGDTQYF. The chain combines TRBV5-1 with TRBJ2-3; weak D call: TRBD2 (7 bases). From germline, CDR1 is SGHRS and CDR2 YFSETQ. The CDR3 runs 15 residues. The germline V and J ends were trimmed by 4 bases and 5 bases, with 17 bases remaining between them.

The CDR3 sequence is CASSYSNRNTEAFF. The CDR3 DNA sequence: TGTGCCAGCAGTTACTCGAATAGGAACACTGAAGCTTTCTTT. The chain couples TRBV6-5 to TRBJ1-1; D unclear. The V end was cut by 0 bases, the J end by 1 base, with 6 bases between. This CDR3 has 14 amino acids. CDR1 and CDR2 (germline): MNHEY, SVGAGI.

The count of this clone is one. J is TRBJ2-1 and V is TRBV11-3, with D tentatively TRBD2 (5 bases). This CDR3 has 11 residues. Germline values: CDR1 SGHNT, CDR2 YENEEA. V shed 5 bases and J shed 9 bases, with 8 bases lying between them. In DNA form, the CDR3 reads TGTGCCAGCAGCGAAAGCGGTGAGCAGTTCTTC. Encoded protein: CASSESGEQFF.

The chain joins TRBV21-1 to TRBJ1-3; the table names TRBD1, a call not compared with the DNA. TRBV21-1 is a pseudogene. This CDR3 contains 15 residues. CDR3 in amino acids: CASSLSTGYGNTIYF. In nucleotides, the CDR3 is TGTGCCAGCAGCCTATCCACAGGGTACGGAAACACCATATATTTT.

The J gene is TRBJ2-7, the V gene TRBV18; 10 nucleotides agree with TRBD1. Germline V gene sequence: CDR1 KGHSH, CDR2 LQKENI. The CDR3 totals 18 residues. The V gene end was trimmed by 1 base and the J gene end by 0 bases; junction bases not matched to a gene: 9. The CDR3 region has the DNA TGTGCCAGCTCACCACGTTCCTCGGGGACAGGGGTCTCCTACGAGCAGTACTTC. Its protein is CASSPRSSGTGVSYEQYF. Together with reference TRBV18 and TRBJ2-7, the CDR3 gives the full variable domain: NAGVMQNPRHLVRRRGQEARLRCSPMKGHSHVYWYRQLPEEGLKFMVYLQKENIIDESGMPKERFSAEFPKEGPSILRIQQVVRGDSAAYFCASSPRSSGTGVSYEQYFGPGTRLTVT.